This T cell receptor (beta chain) was sequenced in a study of shared clonotypes between healthy human individuals. Regarding the study as a whole: A reduction in generation probabilities was seen for non-shared clonotypes relative to those shared by all four donors. Shared clonotypes: about 4.6% naive CD4, roughly 3.8% naive CD8, 2.3% memory CD4, over 0.3% memory CD8.

Profiling relied on immunoSEQ multiplex PCR, and the TCRdb table lists in-frame clones only, not all of them. The repertoire holds about 380,000 clones, with approximately 96% as singletons. Donation came from healthy HIV-negative adults that had no recent acute infections or vaccinations. Trimming pared 5 bases from V and 5 bases from J, leaving 6 bases between. CDR1 and CDR2 from the germline V gene are KGHSH and LQKENI. CDR3 length equals 11 residues. This clone has a single count. Its specificity is unknown. This chain links TRBV18 with TRBJ2-5; D is unclear. The source material was memory CD8+ T cells sorted from blood. Sample subset: CD45RO+ cells pooled with CCR7-negative TemRA cells. The receptor comes from a man aged 25 to 40 in good health. CDR3 amino acids: CASSERETQYF. In DNA, the CDR3 is TGTGCCAGCTCAGAGAGGGAGACCCAGTACTTC.